This T cell receptor beta chain was documented in a study of blood T cell repertoires in COVID-19. Study-wide background: Nucleic acid was either cDNA or gDNA, and it came from T cells, B-cell-depleted T cells, or PBMCs.

Profiled with immunoSEQ multiplex PCR; TCRdb holds only in-frame clones, not every one. The repertoire holds some 41,000 clones, with around four fifths as singletons. The receptor was isolated from a woman aged 80 or over with active or convalescent COVID-19. Sequencing was done on a sample of peripheral blood.

Here the CDR3 DNA reads TGTGCCAGCAGACCCACCGACAGGTTCGGGACCTACACCTTC. The encoded protein is CASRPTDRFGTYTF. The gene calls are TRBV6-5 and TRBJ1-2; the D gene is possibly TRBD1 (6 bases). Trimming shortened V by 6 bases and J by 10 bases, and 21 bases separated the two germline ends. The CDR3 loop spans 14 amino acids. Germline assignment: CDR1 MNHEY and CDR2 SVGAGI.